This TCR beta chain was observed in a study of shared clonotypes between healthy human individuals. The study's findings and limits: In contrast to clonotypes shared by all four donors, non-shared clonotypes had lower generation probabilities. Donor clonotype sharing was expected to depend on sequencing depth.

Some clones are missing from TCRdb's copy, which holds only in-frame ones; the method was immunoSEQ multiplex PCR. The profile shows roughly 2.5 million clones, around nine tenths of them singletons. Concerning this clone: Its specificity is unknown.

The V end was cut by 3 bases, the J end by 9 bases, with 18 bases between. The CDR3 loop spans 15 amino acids. Germline CDR1 and CDR2: MDHEN and SYDVKM. Healthy adults negative for HIV, lacking recent acute infections or vaccinations, served as donors. Sequenced: naive CD4+ T cells sorted from blood. Subset of the sample: CD45RA+ positively selected. The chain recombines TRBV28 with TRBJ1-5; possibly TRBD1 for D (6 bases). This receptor was obtained from a man younger than 30 in good health. DNA for the CDR3: TGTGCCAGCAGTTTGGGGGGGCTTCTAAACGGGCCCCAGCATTTT. As protein: CASSLGGLLNGPQHF.